This entry is about one TCR beta chain. As to treatment: 15 Gy SBRT to primary tumor, nephrectomy 4 weeks later. The protocol was immunoSEQ multiplex PCR, while the TCRdb copy is restricted to in-frame clones and leaves out a portion. The table shows approximately 17,000 clones, with roughly 45% occurring only once. The data were obtained in a study of radiation and T cells in renal cell carcinoma. Trimming removed 1 base at V and 8 bases at J, with 11 bases between. Germline V CDR1 and CDR2: SEHNR, FQNEAQ (reference sequence). The CDR3 covers 13 residues. The rearrangement links TRBV7-9 to TRBJ1-2, with unresolved D. The material sequenced was tumor tissue, taken from a patient whose treatment included radiotherapy and nephrectomy. This sequence originates from a woman aged 55-70 years with renal cell carcinoma. CDR3 sequence (DNA): TGTGCCAGCAGCTTAGAAGGCTTAGGAGGCTACACCTTC. Encoded protein: CASSLEGLGGYTF.